The 15 T cell receptor beta chains below were found in one sample sequenced in a study of CXCR3-negative and CXCR3-positive naive CD8 T cells. General study points: In CXCR3-positive naive cells, the TRB CDR3s were more hydrophobic than in CXCR3-negative naive cells.

These TCRs are of unknown antigen specificity. The TRB cDNA libraries were prepared by 5' RACE with UMI labels. TCRdb re-called the 5' RACE reads and gives one entry per CDR3 protein, without DNA. Its clone listing holds about 98,000 distinct CDR3 sequences. The sample comprised naive CXCR3+ CD8+ T cells from blood. Sample subset: CD45RO-CCR7+CD27+CD95- naive CD8+ T cells expressing CXCR3 (TNR3+). The receptors derive from a human donor in good health. Some clones in this sample may be carry-over from other donors' samples.

Here the CDR3 reads CASRPTAGGGKDTQYF. The rearrangement links TRBV28 to TRBJ2-3; absent DNA, TCRdb's TRBD1 call cannot be checked. The CDR3 spans 16 residues. From germline, CDR1 is MDHEN and CDR2 SYDVKM.

This chain joins TRBV7-3 and TRBJ2-1; TCRdb proposes TRBD1, but this gene call is untestable without DNA. The length of the CDR3 is 15 residues. CDR1 and CDR2 from the germline V gene are SGHTA and FQGTGA. The CDR3: CASSLKGDPYNEQFF.

V is TRBV2 and J is TRBJ2-2; the D call of TRBD1 rests on TCRdb alone, since no DNA is present to check it. Germline V gene data show CDR1 as SNHLY and CDR2 as FYNNEI. The CDR3 runs to 15 residues. The chain's CDR3 is CASTQGIQNTGELFF.

This chain links TRBV30 with TRBJ2-1; TCRdb names TRBD2, which stays unverified in the absence of DNA. The CDR3 loop spans 14 amino acids. CDR1 is GTSNPN, CDR2 SVGIG, per germline (reference sequence). This CDR3 is CAWSRDSGYNEQFF.

V and J are TRBV28 and TRBJ2-7; TCRdb returns TRBD1, unconfirmable since there is no DNA. The germline V gene has CDR1 MDHEN and CDR2 SYDVKM. CDR3 length: 14 residues. The CDR3 sequence is CTSSYAQGRYEQYF.

This chain connects TRBV4-2 to TRBJ2-1; TCRdb's D call, TRBD2, is unchecked because there is no DNA. The CDR3 consists of 15 residues. Germline V gene lookup returns CDR1 LGHNA and CDR2 YNFKEQ. CDR3 sequence reads: CASSPRGQGGDEQFF.

V usage is TRBV11-3 and J usage is TRBJ2-1; TCRdb indicates TRBD2, and absent DNA this call remains unverified. Germline V gene data show CDR1 as SGHNT and CDR2 as YENEEA. The length of the CDR3 is 15 residues. The CDR3 region is CASSQEGSSYNEQFF.

The chain couples TRBV4-1 to TRBJ2-5. Germline V lookup: CDR1 MGHRA, CDR2 YSYEKL. The CDR3 sequence is 15 residues long. CDR3 protein: CASSQFILLQETQYF.

CDR3: CASSQELEQYF. The V call is TRBV12-3 or TRBV12-4, the J call TRBJ2-7. CDR3 length equals 11 residues.

The chain has TRBV11-2 and TRBJ2-1. The CDR3 covers 13 residues. Germline assignment: CDR1 SGHAT and CDR2 FQNNGV. The CDR3 loop reads CASSLESHNEQFF.

This sequence joins TRBV6-5 and TRBJ1-5; the D call of TRBD1 rests on TCRdb alone, since no DNA is present to check it. The CDR3 extends over 17 amino acids. Germline CDR1 and CDR2: MNHEY and SVGAGI. CDR3 sequence: CASSSSLGQGAFQPQHF.

The CDR3 reads CATSRDSGSTGTQYF. This chain links TRBV15 with TRBJ2-3; TCRdb lists TRBD2, though no DNA is available to test this call. Germline CDR1 LNHNV, CDR2 YYDKDF (reference sequence). The CDR3 has 15 residues.

This chain joins TRBV27 and TRBJ2-5; TCRdb picks TRBD1, but there is no DNA to check that call. Germline assignment: CDR1 MNHEY and CDR2 SMNVEV (reference sequence). The length of the CDR3 is 13 residues. CDR3 residues: CASSHTRDESQYF.

The chain employs TRBV25-1 and TRBJ2-1; the D gene TCRdb calls, TRBD1, cannot be checked with no DNA. Germline V gives CDR1 MGHDK, CDR2 SYGVNS. The CDR3 sequence is 14 residues long. The CDR3 reads CASSERTDYNEQFF.

This chain connects TRBV28 to TRBJ1-5; the D call from TCRdb, TRBD1, cannot be confirmed without DNA. CDR1 is MDHEN, CDR2 SYDVKM, per germline. The length of the CDR3 is 14 residues. The CDR3: CASSYRGENQPQHF.